This T cell receptor beta chain appears in the sequencing data of a study of blood T cell repertoires in COVID-19. The V end lost 0 bases, the J end lost 3 bases, and 10 bases lay between the germline ends. Germline V gene sequence: CDR1 SGDLS, CDR2 YYNGEE. The CDR3 has 15 amino acids. Produced via immunoSEQ multiplex PCR; TCRdb's table is partial and in-frame only. The sample comprises about 320,000 clones, approximately 91% of which are singletons, and 4.5% to 5.5% rests with the top ten. The rearrangement joins TRBV9 to TRBJ2-1; the D gene is possibly TRBD1 (6 bases). Sequenced material: PBMCs or T cells enriched from blood (not recorded which). This TCR was recovered from a man in his 60s who had recovered from COVID-19. The DNA for the CDR3 is TGTGCCAGCAGCGTAGTAGGGGGTAACTACAATGAGCAGTTCTTC. Its translation is CASSVVGGNYNEQFF.